Listed below are T cell receptor beta chains from one sample, sequenced in a study of Ad26.COV2.S vaccination and SARS-CoV-2 variants. Sequencing used immunoSEQ multiplex PCR; TCRdb keeps in-frame clones, though not all of them. The data show 75,000 to 100,000 clones, roughly 84% seen once. This sample comprised peripheral blood, obtained after recovery from COVID-19. All receptors come from a human donor who had recovered from COVID-19. Each CDR3 is given with its conserved first and last residue. A D gene is named only where the DNA matches it firmly. Clone size is shown for a subset of rows, as once, few, many or a class of expanded clone.

cdr3_nt cdr3_aa clone_size d_call j_call v_call
TGTGCCAGCACTCGTCGGGGGGAGAACACCGGGGAGCTGTTTTTT CASTRRGENTGELFF . TRBD2 TRBJ2-2 TRBV6-5
TGCGCCAGCAGCTTGCGGCCGAACACCGGGGAGCTGTTTTTT CASSLRPNTGELFF . . TRBJ2-2 TRBV5-1
TGTGCCAGCAGTCAGAACTACGAGCAGTACTTC CASSQNYEQYF . . TRBJ2-7 TRBV12-3/TRBV12-4
TGTGCCAGCAGCTTAGAGCCTGAGCAGTTCTTC CASSLEPEQFF . . TRBJ2-1 TRBV7-9
TGTGCCAGCAGCGTATTTGGCGGGAGCGGGGAGACCCAGTACTTC CASSVFGGSGETQYF . TRBD2 TRBJ2-5 TRBV9
TGCGCCAGCAGCCGGACTAGCGGGAGATTTACGGAGACCCAGTACTTC CASSRTSGRFTETQYF . TRBD2 TRBJ2-5 TRBV5-1
TGTGCCAGTAGTAGCAGCGCGAACACCGGGGAGCTGTTTTTT CASSSSANTGELFF . . TRBJ2-2 TRBV19
TGTGCCAGCAGCCAAGGACAGGGGGCTAACTATGGCTACACCTTC CASSQGQGANYGYTF once TRBD1 TRBJ1-2 TRBV13
TGTGCCAGCAGTTTCGAGGCCTTCCAAGAGACCCAGTACTTC CASSFEAFQETQYF . . TRBJ2-5 TRBV28
TGTGCCAGCAGCCAAGATCAATACCCTTGGAATTCACCCCTCCACTTT CASSQDQYPWNSPLHF . . TRBJ1-6 TRBV14
TGTGCCAGCAGCTTAGATCAGGCTAGCGGGATTTCCTACGAGCAGTACTTC CASSLDQASGISYEQYF . TRBD2 TRBJ2-7 TRBV11-2
TGCGCCAGCGGGACAGGAGCTAACTATGGCTACACCTTC CASGTGANYGYTF . TRBD1 TRBJ1-2 TRBV10-2
TGCGCCAGCAGCCACCAAACCGGGACCGTGTCAGTCGGCTACACCTTC CASSHQTGTVSVGYTF . . TRBJ1-2 TRBV4-1
TGTGCCAGCAGTAACCCTAGGGTCCTATCCTACGAGCAGTACTTC CASSNPRVLSYEQYF . . TRBJ2-7 TRBV28